This entry lists 26 T cell receptor beta chains sequenced from one sample in a study of shared clonotypes between healthy human individuals. TCRdb's table, derived via immunoSEQ multiplex PCR, lists solely in-frame clones and lacks some. Among some 2,500,000 clones listed, 80% to 95% were seen once. What was sequenced was naive CD4+ T cells from PBMCs. The subset here: CD45RA+ positively selected. The origin of the receptors is a man younger than 30 in good health. Some clones in this sample may be carry-over from other donors' samples.

The chain combines TRBV5-4 with TRBJ2-5, with unresolved D. V lost 5 bases to trimming and J lost 1 base, with 15 bases between them. The CDR3 runs 15 residues. Germline V gives CDR1 SGHNT, CDR2 YYREEE (reference sequence). CDR3 DNA: TGTGCCAGCAGTGAACGACCAAACCCCCAAGAGACCCAGTACTTC. The encoded protein is CASSERPNPQETQYF.

The count of this clone is one. The chain joins TRBV27 to TRBJ2-7, with D perhaps assigned TRBD1 or TRBD2 (6 bases each). V lost 5 bases and J lost 5, with 19 bases in between. Germline assignment: CDR1 MNHEY and CDR2 SMNVEV (reference sequence). The CDR3 contains 15 residues. The CDR3 region is CASSPPRGRDDEQYF. The CDR3 DNA reads TGTGCCAGCAGTCCCCCCCGGGGGCGGGACGACGAGCAGTACTTC.

This sequence joins TRBV9 and TRBJ2-1, with TRBD2 matching 9 bases. V gave up 6 bases and J gave up 6 bases; unmatched junction bases: 16. Germline-derived CDR1 and CDR2 are SGDLS and YYNGEE. The CDR3 length is 17 residues. CDR3 DNA: TGTGCCAGCACCCTTGGGGGAATAGCGGGAGAGATCAATGAGCAGTTCTTC. This encodes CASTLGGIAGEINEQFF.

The chain employs TRBV6-5 and TRBJ1-2, with 9 bases aligning to TRBD1. The germline V gene has CDR1 MNHEY and CDR2 SVGAGI. The CDR3 length is 15 residues. After removal of 5 bases from V and 1 base from J, the junction contained 5 bases not matched to a gene. As DNA, the CDR3 is TGTGCCAGCAGTCCGGGACAGGGATTTAACTATGGCTACACCTTC. Its protein product is CASSPGQGFNYGYTF.

Comments on this clone: In the same sample, other DNA sequences code for this CDR3. The rearrangement joins TRBV20-1 to TRBJ1-2, with D uncertain. The CDR3 length is 11 residues. Trimming removed 3 bases from V and 5 bases from J, with 7 bases in between. Germline-derived CDR1 and CDR2 are DFQATT and SNEGSKA (reference sequence). The CDR3 region is CSASAGYGYTF. In DNA form, the CDR3 reads TGCAGTGCTAGTGCGGGTTATGGCTACACCTTC.

This chain connects TRBV10-1 to TRBJ2-2; D is possibly TRBD1 (6 bases). CDR1 and CDR2 (germline): WNHNN, SYGVQD (reference sequence). The V end lost 2 bases, the J end lost 5 bases, and 9 bases lay between the germline ends. This CDR3 is 14 amino acids long. The CDR3 DNA follows: TGCGCCAGCAGTGAGAATCAGGGGACCGGGGAGCTGTTTTTT. This sequence encodes CASSENQGTGELFF.

The chain couples TRBV11-2 to TRBJ2-6, with 7 bases matching TRBD1. Germline CDR1 reads SGHAT; CDR2 reads FQNNGV. The V and J ends lost 1 base and 1 base, in that order; junction bases with no gene match: 7. The CDR3 spans 18 residues. The CDR3 loop is CASSLARAGGSGANVLTF. In nucleotides, the CDR3 is TGTGCCAGCAGCTTAGCAAGGGCAGGGGGATCTGGGGCCAACGTCCTGACTTTC.

The V and J genes are TRBV5-1 and TRBJ2-2; D is unresolved. V was trimmed by 0 bases and J by 6 bases, leaving 9 bases between them. The CDR3 length is 14 residues. Per the germline V gene, CDR1 is SGHRS and CDR2 is YFSETQ. CDR3 protein: CASSLESHSGELFF. The CDR3 DNA sequence: TGCGCCAGCAGCTTGGAATCCCACTCCGGGGAGCTGTTTTTT.

J is TRBJ2-7 and V is TRBV11-2, with TRBD2 matching 9 bases. V was clipped by 3 bases and J by 1 base; unmatched bases: 4. Germline-derived CDR1 and CDR2 are SGHAT and FQNNGV. This CDR3 contains 15 residues. CDR3 DNA sequence: TGTGCCAGCAGCTTCCGACTAGCGGAGTCCTACGAGCAGTACTTC. It is translated as CASSFRLAESYEQYF.

The V gene is TRBV15, the J gene TRBJ2-3, with D unclear. Between the trimmed V and J ends, which lost 1 base and 3 bases, there was a span of 11 bases. Germline V lookup: CDR1 LNHNV, CDR2 YYDKDF (reference sequence). The CDR3 is 15 amino acids. The CDR3 bases are TGTGCCACCAGCAGAGGGACGATAAAAACAGATACGCAGTATTTT. Translating gives CATSRGTIKTDTQYF.

The chain employs TRBV28 and TRBJ1-2, with 7 bases aligning to TRBD1. The length of the CDR3 is 15 residues. Trimming cost V 6 bases and J 4 bases; bases outside gene matches: 11. Germline V gene data show CDR1 as MDHEN and CDR2 as SYDVKM. The CDR3 DNA sequence: TGTGCCAGCAGCCGGACAGGAGGCTCGACCTATGGCTACACCTTC. Translating it yields CASSRTGGSTYGYTF.

V is TRBV18 and J is TRBJ1-1; 9 nucleotides agree with TRBD1. J lost 7 bases, V lost 6 bases, and 6 bases had no gene match. This CDR3 contains 13 residues. Germline lookup yields CDR1 KGHSH and CDR2 LQKENI. The CDR3 loop reads CASSYRGQGEAFF. In nucleotides, the CDR3 is TGTGCCAGCTCTTACAGGGGGCAGGGTGAAGCTTTCTTT. Variable domain in full (rest from reference TRBV18 and TRBJ1-1): NAGVMQNPRHLVRRRGQEARLRCSPMKGHSHVYWYRQLPEEGLKFMVYLQKENIIDESGMPKERFSAEFPKEGPSILRIQQVVRGDSAAYFCASSYRGQGEAFFGQGTRLTVV.

The chain employs TRBV5-4 and TRBJ2-3; D possibly corresponds to TRBD2 (6 bases). The V gene's germline CDR1 is SGHNT and CDR2 YYREEE (reference sequence). Trimming cost V 2 bases and J 2 bases, with 15 bases left between them. The CDR3 totals 16 residues. The CDR3 here is CASSFGLANATDTQYF. Here the CDR3 DNA reads TGTGCCAGCAGCTTCGGCCTAGCGAATGCCACAGATACGCAGTATTTT.

A single count supports this clone. J is TRBJ2-7 and V is TRBV7-9; 9 bases match TRBD1. The CDR3 covers 16 residues. The V and J ends lost 4 bases and 7 bases, in that order; junction bases with no gene match: 14. The V gene's germline CDR1 is SEHNR and CDR2 FQNEAQ (reference sequence). CDR3 DNA: TGTGCCAGCAGCTCCAACCCGATACAGGGGGCAGGAGAGCAGTACTTC. Protein: CASSSNPIQGAGEQYF.

CDR3 sequence (DNA): TGTGCCAGCAGCTTGGGACTGCTAGCGGGAGGAAACGTGCAGTATTTT. The encoded protein is CASSLGLLAGGNVQYF. V usage is TRBV5-4 and J usage is TRBJ2-3, with 11 positions matching TRBD2. The germline CDR1 and CDR2 sequences are SGHNT and YYREEE (reference sequence). The CDR3 totals 16 residues. Trimming took 0 bases from V and 11 from J; bases not matched to a gene: 11.

The chain carries TRBV10-3 and TRBJ2-2; perhaps TRBD2 as D (5 bases). Germline V gene lookup returns CDR1 ENHRY and CDR2 SYGVKD. The length of the CDR3 is 12 residues. CDR3 nucleotide sequence: TGTGCAACGGATGCGGGCACCGGGGAGCTGTTTTTT. Amino acids: CATDAGTGELFF.

The chain carries TRBV11-2 and TRBJ2-1, with D unresolved. V shed 5 bases and J shed 6 bases, with 14 bases lying between them. The length of the CDR3 is 14 residues. Germline CDR1 reads SGHAT; CDR2 reads FQNNGV. CDR3 nucleotide sequence: TGTGCCAGCAGCCAGATCCTGCTAGGCAATGAGCAGTTCTTC. It is translated as CASSQILLGNEQFF.

The V call is TRBV5-4, the J call TRBJ1-5, with TRBD1 matching over 7 bases. J lost 2 bases, V lost 4 bases, and 9 bases had no gene match. This CDR3 region has 16 residues. Germline CDR1 is SGHNT and CDR2 is YYREEE (reference sequence). The CDR3 loop reads CASSPGGGRGNQPQHF. The CDR3 region has the DNA TGTGCCAGCAGCCCAGGGGGGGGAAGGGGCAATCAGCCCCAGCATTTT.

V usage is TRBV7-2 and J usage is TRBJ1-1; 8 positions match TRBD1. The germline V gene encodes CDR1 SGHTA and CDR2 FQGNSA. V lost 5 bases, J lost 1 base, and 9 bases stayed unmatched. CDR3 length equals 16 residues. The CDR3: CASSPVTGATNTEAFF. CDR3 bases: TGTGCCAGCAGCCCCGTGACAGGGGCAACGAACACTGAAGCTTTCTTT.

V and J are TRBV5-1 and TRBJ2-7; possibly TRBD1 for D (6 bases). Trimming pared 0 bases from V and 2 bases from J, leaving 15 bases between. Per germline, CDR1 SGHRS and CDR2 YFSETQ. CDR3 length: 16 amino acids. The CDR3 loop reads CASSLDPDRYTYEQYF. Here the CDR3 DNA reads TGCGCCAGCAGCTTGGATCCCGACAGGTACACCTACGAGCAGTACTTC.

The rearrangement joins TRBV5-1 to TRBJ2-1, with 7 bases that match TRBD2. CDR3 length: 16 amino acids. Per the germline V gene, CDR1 is SGHRS and CDR2 is YFSETQ. The V gene end was trimmed by 4 bases and the J gene end by 3 bases; junction bases not matched to a gene: 10. The CDR3 spells CASSPVLAGVYNEQFF. DNA for the CDR3: TGCGCCAGCAGCCCCGTCCTCGCGGGAGTCTACAATGAGCAGTTCTTC.

The J gene is TRBJ2-1, the V gene TRBV15, with TRBD2 matching 14 bases. With V trimmed by 2 bases and J by 7 bases, 4 bases remained unmatched. There are 16 residues in the CDR3. Germline CDR1 and CDR2: LNHNV and YYDKDF (reference sequence). CDR3 DNA sequence: TGTGCCACCAGCAGACCCGGGACTAGCGGGAGTAATGAGCAGTTCTTC. It translates to CATSRPGTSGSNEQFF.

In the case of this clone: Other DNA sequences in the sample encode the same CDR3. The chain employs TRBV27 and TRBJ2-5, with TRBD2 matching over 11 bases. From germline, CDR1 is MNHEY and CDR2 SMNVEV (reference sequence). V lost 3 bases to trimming and J lost 4 bases; unmatched junction nucleotides: 7. The CDR3 spans 16 residues. CDR3 in amino acids: CASSFGSGRAGETQYF. The CDR3 DNA reads as TGTGCCAGCAGTTTCGGTAGCGGGAGGGCCGGAGAGACCCAGTACTTC.

The gene calls are TRBV7-3 and TRBJ1-1; tentative D call: TRBD1 (5 bases). The germline V gene encodes CDR1 SGHTA and CDR2 FQGTGA. The V end was cut by 1 base, the J end by 0 bases, with 15 bases between. The CDR3 is 17 amino acids. CDR3 bases: TGTGCCAGCAGCTTAAACTTTGGCAGGGCTATGAACACTGAAGCTTTCTTT. This sequence encodes CASSLNFGRAMNTEAFF.

Note on this clone: The same CDR3 can be traced to other DNA sequences in this sample. The chain has TRBV28 and TRBJ1-5; D is uncertain. The V and J ends lost 0 bases and 1 base respectively, with 1 base between them. The length of the CDR3 is 13 residues. CDR1 and CDR2 from the germline V gene are MDHEN and SYDVKM. In DNA, the CDR3 is TGTGCCAGCAGTTTATGGAGCAATCAGCCCCAGCATTTT. Amino acids: CASSLWSNQPQHF.

The J gene is TRBJ2-3, the V gene TRBV25-1; 8 nucleotides agree with TRBD1. Unmatched junction bases numbered 5, after V lost 3 bases and J lost 0 bases. This CDR3 comprises 16 residues. Germline-derived CDR1 and CDR2 are MGHDK and SYGVNS. Written as DNA, the CDR3 is TGTGCCAGCAGTGAGGGACAGGCGACTAGCACAGATACGCAGTATTTT. Protein sequence: CASSEGQATSTDTQYF.